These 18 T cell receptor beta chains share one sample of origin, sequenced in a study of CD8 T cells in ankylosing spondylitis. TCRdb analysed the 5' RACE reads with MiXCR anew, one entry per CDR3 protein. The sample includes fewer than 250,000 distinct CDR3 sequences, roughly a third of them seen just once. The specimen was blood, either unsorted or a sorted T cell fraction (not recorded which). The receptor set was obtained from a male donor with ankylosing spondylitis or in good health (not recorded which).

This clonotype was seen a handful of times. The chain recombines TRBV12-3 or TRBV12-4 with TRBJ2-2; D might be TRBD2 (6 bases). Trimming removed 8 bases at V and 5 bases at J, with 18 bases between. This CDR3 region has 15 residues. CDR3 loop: CASSRGGTVTGELFF. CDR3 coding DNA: TGTGCCAGCTCGCGGGGCGGTACTGTGACCGGGGAGCTGTTTTTT.

CDR3 loop: CASSLYTTDTQYF. CDR3 DNA sequence: TGTGCCAGCAGCTTATACACCACAGATACGCAGTATTTT. The chain joins TRBV7-2 to TRBJ2-3; D ambiguous. Trimming removed 2 bases from V and 2 bases from J, with 5 bases in between. The length of the CDR3 is 13 residues. Germline lookup yields CDR1 SGHTA and CDR2 FQGNSA.

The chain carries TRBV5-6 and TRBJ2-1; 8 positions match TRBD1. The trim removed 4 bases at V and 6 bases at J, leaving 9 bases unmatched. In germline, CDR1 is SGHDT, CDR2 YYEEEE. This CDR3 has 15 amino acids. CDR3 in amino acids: CASSPDRGAINEQFF. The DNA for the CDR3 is TGTGCCAGCAGCCCTGACAGGGGTGCCATCAATGAGCAGTTCTTC.

This CDR3 reads CSGWDNEQFF. The DNA of the CDR3 is TGCAGTGGCTGGGACAATGAGCAGTTCTTC. V gene TRBV20-1 combines with J gene TRBJ2-1; D is unclear. The CDR3 sequence is 10 residues long. The germline V and J ends were trimmed by 7 bases and 5 bases, with 6 bases remaining between them. Per germline, CDR1 DFQATT and CDR2 SNEGSKA (reference sequence).

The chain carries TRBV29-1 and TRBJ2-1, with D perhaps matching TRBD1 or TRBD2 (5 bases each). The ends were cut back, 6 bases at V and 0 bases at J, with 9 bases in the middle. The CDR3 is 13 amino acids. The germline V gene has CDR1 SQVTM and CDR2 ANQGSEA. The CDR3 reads CSVGESSYNEQFF. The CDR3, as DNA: TGCAGCGTGGGGGAGAGCTCCTACAATGAGCAGTTCTTC.

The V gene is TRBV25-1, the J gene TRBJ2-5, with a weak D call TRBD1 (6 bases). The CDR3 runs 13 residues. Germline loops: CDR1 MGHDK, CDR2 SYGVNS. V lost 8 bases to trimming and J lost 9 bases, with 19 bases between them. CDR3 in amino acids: CASFSRDIGAQYF. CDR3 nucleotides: TGTGCCAGCTTCAGCCGGGACATCGGGGCCCAGTACTTC.

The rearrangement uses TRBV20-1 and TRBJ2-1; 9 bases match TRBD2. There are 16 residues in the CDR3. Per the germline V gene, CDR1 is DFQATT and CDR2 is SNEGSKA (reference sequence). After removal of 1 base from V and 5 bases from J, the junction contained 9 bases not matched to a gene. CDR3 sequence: CSARALIAGADNEQFF. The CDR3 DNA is TGCAGTGCTAGAGCATTAATAGCGGGGGCCGACAATGAGCAGTTCTTC.

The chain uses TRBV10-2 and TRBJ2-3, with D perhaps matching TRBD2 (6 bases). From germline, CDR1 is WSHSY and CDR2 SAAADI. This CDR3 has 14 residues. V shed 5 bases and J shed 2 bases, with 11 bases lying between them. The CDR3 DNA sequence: TGCGCCAGCAGTCTACTAGCTTTCACAGATACGCAGTATTTT. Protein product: CASSLLAFTDTQYF.

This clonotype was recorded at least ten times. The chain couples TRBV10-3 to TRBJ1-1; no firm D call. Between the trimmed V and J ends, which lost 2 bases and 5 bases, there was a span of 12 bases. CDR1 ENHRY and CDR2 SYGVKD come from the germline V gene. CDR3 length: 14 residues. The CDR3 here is CAISEARVETEAFF. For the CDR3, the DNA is TGTGCCATCAGTGAGGCTAGGGTTGAGACTGAAGCTTTCTTT.

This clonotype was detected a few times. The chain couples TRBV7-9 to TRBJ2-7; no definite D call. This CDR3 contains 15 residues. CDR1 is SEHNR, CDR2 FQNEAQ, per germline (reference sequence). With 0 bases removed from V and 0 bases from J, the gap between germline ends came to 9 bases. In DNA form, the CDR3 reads TGTGCCAGCAGCTTAGCCGAAGGGTCCTCCTACGAGCAGTACTTC. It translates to CASSLAEGSSYEQYF.

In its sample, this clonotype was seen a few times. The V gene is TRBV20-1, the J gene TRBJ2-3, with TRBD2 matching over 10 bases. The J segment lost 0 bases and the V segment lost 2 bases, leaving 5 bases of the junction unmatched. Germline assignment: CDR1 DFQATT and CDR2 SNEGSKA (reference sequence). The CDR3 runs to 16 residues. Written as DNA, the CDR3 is TGCAGTGCTAGACTAGCGGGGGCACCTAGCACAGATACGCAGTATTTT. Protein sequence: CSARLAGAPSTDTQYF.

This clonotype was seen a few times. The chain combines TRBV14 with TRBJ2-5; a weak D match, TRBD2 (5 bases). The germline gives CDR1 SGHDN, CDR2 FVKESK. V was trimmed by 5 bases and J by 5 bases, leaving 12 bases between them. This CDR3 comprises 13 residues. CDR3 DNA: TGTGCCAGCAGCGCGACTACTTTCGAGACCCAGTACTTC. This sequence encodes CASSATTFETQYF.

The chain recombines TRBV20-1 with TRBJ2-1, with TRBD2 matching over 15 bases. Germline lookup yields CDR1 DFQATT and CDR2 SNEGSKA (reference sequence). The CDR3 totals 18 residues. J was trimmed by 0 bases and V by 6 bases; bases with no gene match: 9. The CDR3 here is CSAPRTSGGVLSYNEQFF. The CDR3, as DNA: TGCAGTGCCCCCCGGACTAGCGGGGGGGTCCTCTCCTACAATGAGCAGTTCTTC.

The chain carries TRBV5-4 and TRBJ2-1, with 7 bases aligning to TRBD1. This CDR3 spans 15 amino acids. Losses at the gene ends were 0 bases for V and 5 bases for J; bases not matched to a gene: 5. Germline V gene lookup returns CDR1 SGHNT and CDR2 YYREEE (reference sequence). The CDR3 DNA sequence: TGTGCCAGCAGCTTGGTTCGCCAGGGGGACAATGAGCAGTTCTTC. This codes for CASSLVRQGDNEQFF.

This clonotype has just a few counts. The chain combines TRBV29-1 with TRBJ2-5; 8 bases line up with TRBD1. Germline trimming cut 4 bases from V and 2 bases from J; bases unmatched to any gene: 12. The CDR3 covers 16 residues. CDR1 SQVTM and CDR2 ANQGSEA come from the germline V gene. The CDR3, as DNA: TGCAGCGTTGCTTCCAGGGGGCGCGTCCAACAAGAGACCCAGTACTTC. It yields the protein CSVASRGRVQQETQYF.

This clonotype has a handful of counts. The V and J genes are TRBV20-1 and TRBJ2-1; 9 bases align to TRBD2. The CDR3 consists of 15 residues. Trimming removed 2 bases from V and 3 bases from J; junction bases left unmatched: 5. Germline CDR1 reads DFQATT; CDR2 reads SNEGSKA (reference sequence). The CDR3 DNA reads TGCAGTGCTAGAACTAGCGGGCGTTACTACAATGAGCAGTTCTTC. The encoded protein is CSARTSGRYYNEQFF.

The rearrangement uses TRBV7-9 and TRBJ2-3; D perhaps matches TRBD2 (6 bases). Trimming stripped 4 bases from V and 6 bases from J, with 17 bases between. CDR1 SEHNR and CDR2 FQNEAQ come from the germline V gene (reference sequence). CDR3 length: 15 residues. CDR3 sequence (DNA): TGTGCCAGCAGCTCCCAGATAGGGGCGGGGGATACGCAGTATTTT. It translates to CASSSQIGAGDTQYF.

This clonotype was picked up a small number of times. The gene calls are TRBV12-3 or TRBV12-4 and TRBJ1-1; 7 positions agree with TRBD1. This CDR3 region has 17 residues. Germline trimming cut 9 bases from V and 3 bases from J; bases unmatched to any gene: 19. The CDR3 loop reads CASWGRGQPSEDTEAFF. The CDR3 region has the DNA TGTGCCAGTTGGGGTCGGGGACAGCCCTCGGAGGACACTGAAGCTTTCTTT.